The 10 T cell receptor beta chains listed next were all sequenced from one sample in a study of T cell repertoires in cytomegalovirus infection. TCRdb re-derived calls from the reads in MiXCR, one entry per CDR3 protein. The table has fewer than 550,000 distinct CDR3 sequences, more than 15% seen once. Sequenced: CD8+ T cells from PBMCs. These receptors originate from a human donor in good health (CMV status not recorded). Some clones in this sample may be carry-over from other donors' samples.

This clonotype has at least ten counts. The chain combines TRBV14 with TRBJ2-3; the match to TRBD2 covers 7 bases. The germline V gene encodes CDR1 SGHDN and CDR2 FVKESK. V was clipped by 4 bases and J by 0 bases; unmatched bases: 4. The CDR3 spans 15 residues. CDR3 residues: CASSRQRESTDTQYF. The CDR3 DNA sequence: TGTGCCAGCAGCCGTCAGCGGGAAAGCACAGATACGCAGTATTTT.

The V and J genes are TRBV3-1 and TRBJ1-1; D remains unclear. The ends were cut back, 0 bases at V and 3 bases at J, with 11 bases in the middle. This CDR3 has 15 residues. CDR1 is LGHDT and CDR2 is YNNKEL in the germline V gene (reference sequence). CDR3 amino acids: CASSQEGGLDTEAFF. CDR3 DNA: TGTGCCAGCAGCCAAGAGGGTGGGTTGGACACTGAAGCTTTCTTT.

The chain is built from TRBV2 and TRBJ1-3; D is undetermined. V lost 10 bases and J 0 bases, leaving 10 bases between the germline ends. This CDR3 has 13 amino acids. The germline gives CDR1 SNHLY, CDR2 FYNNEI. In DNA, the CDR3 is TGTGCCACTGACCTCTCCTCTGGAAACACCATATATTTT. Amino acids: CATDLSSGNTIYF.

The rearrangement uses TRBV24-1 and TRBJ2-5; 10 bases line up with TRBD2. CDR1 and CDR2 (germline): KGHDR, SFDVKD. The length of the CDR3 is 16 residues. V was clipped by 9 bases and J by 4 bases; unmatched bases: 13. The CDR3 region has the DNA TGTGCCACCGATAGCCTTAGCGGGAGGAAGCCAGAGACCCAGTACTTC. Protein: CATDSLSGRKPETQYF.

This clonotype has ten or more counts. The chain recombines TRBV19 with TRBJ2-7; 8 bases fit TRBD1. Unmatched junction bases numbered 8, after V lost 4 bases and J lost 0 bases. Per germline, CDR1 LNHDA and CDR2 SQIVND (reference sequence). This CDR3 has 16 residues. CDR3 protein: CASSNPRDRSSYEQYF. The CDR3 DNA reads TGTGCCAGTAGTAACCCCCGGGACAGGAGCTCCTACGAGCAGTACTTC.

This clonotype has only a few counts. This chain uses TRBV20-1 with TRBJ2-7, with 8 bases fitting TRBD1. The CDR3 loop spans 15 amino acids. Germline values: CDR1 DFQATT, CDR2 SNEGSKA (reference sequence). V dropped 3 bases and J dropped 0; count of bases not matched to a gene: 7. CDR3 sequence (DNA): TGCAGTGCTAGCCAATCCAGGGGGCCCTCCTACGAGCAGTACTTC. Protein sequence: CSASQSRGPSYEQYF.

The chain is built from TRBV29-1 and TRBJ1-1; no definite D call. Germline loops: CDR1 SQVTM, CDR2 ANQGSEA. This CDR3 has 13 residues. V lost 4 bases, J lost 1 base, and 10 bases lay in between. Here the CDR3 DNA reads TGCAGCGTTGGGGCAGACCGGAACACTGAAGCTTTCTTT. Protein sequence: CSVGADRNTEAFF.

The gene calls are TRBV10-3 and TRBJ2-7, with 7 bases fitting TRBD1. The CDR3 totals 13 residues. J was trimmed by 2 bases and V by 7 bases; bases with no gene match: 5. Germline CDR1 and CDR2: ENHRY and SYGVKD. The CDR3 sequence: CAIKGAETYEQYF. As DNA, the CDR3 is TGTGCCATCAAGGGGGCAGAAACCTACGAGCAGTACTTC.

This clonotype has at least ten counts. The chain employs TRBV2 and TRBJ2-1; 7 bases fit TRBD1. Losses at the gene ends were 5 bases for V and 0 bases for J; bases not matched to a gene: 10. Germline V gene sequence: CDR1 SNHLY, CDR2 FYNNEI. This CDR3 has 17 amino acids. Here the CDR3 DNA reads TGTGCCAGCAGTACTGATAACAGGGGCAGCTCCTACAATGAGCAGTTCTTC. Translation: CASSTDNRGSSYNEQFF. Full variable domain (outside the CDR3, taken from reference TRBV2 and TRBJ2-1): EPEVTQTPSHQVTQMGQEVILRCVPISNHLYFYWYRQILGQKVEFLVSFYNNEISEKSEIFDDQFSVERPDGSNFTLKIRSTKLEDSAMYFCASSTDNRGSSYNEQFFGPGTRLTVL.

V and J are TRBV5-4 and TRBJ1-1; D perhaps matches TRBD1 (5 bases). The CDR3 spans 13 residues. Trimming took off 3 bases at V and 6 bases at J, with 12 bases between the two ends. CDR1 and CDR2 (germline): SGHNT, YYREEE (reference sequence). The CDR3 DNA reads TGTGCCAGCAGCTCCGACAGAGACGCTGAAGCTTTCTTT. Its protein is CASSSDRDAEAFF.